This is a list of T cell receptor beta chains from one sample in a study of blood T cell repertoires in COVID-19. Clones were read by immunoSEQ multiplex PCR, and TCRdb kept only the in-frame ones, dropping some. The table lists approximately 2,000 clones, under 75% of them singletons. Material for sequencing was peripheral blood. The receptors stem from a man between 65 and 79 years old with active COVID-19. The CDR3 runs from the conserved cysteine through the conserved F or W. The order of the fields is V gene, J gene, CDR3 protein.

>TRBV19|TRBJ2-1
CASSRSRTSLGLGIAEQFF
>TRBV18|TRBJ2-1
CASSPRRQGSNEQFF
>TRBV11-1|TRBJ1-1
CASSLASLSGTEAFF
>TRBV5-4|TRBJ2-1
CASSFLTGENEQFF
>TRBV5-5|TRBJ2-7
CASSPGQDYEQYF
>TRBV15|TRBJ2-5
CATRDNRGTDQETQYF
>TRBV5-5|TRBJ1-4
CASSLVRAQGNEKLFF
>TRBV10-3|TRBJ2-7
CAISGEGGRAEQYF
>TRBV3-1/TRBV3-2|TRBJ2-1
CASEGLAGGPPGNEQFF
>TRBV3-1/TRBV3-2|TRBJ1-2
CASSHTGINLRGYTF
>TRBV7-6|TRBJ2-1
CASSYQSYNEQFF